This TCR beta chain appears in the sequencing data of a study of CD8 T cells in ankylosing spondylitis. Trimming took 1 base from V and 6 from J; bases not matched to a gene: 2. This CDR3 comprises 15 residues. Looked up from germline, CDR1 is SGHTA and CDR2 is FQGNSA. This clonotype was observed at least ten times. One entry per CDR3 protein, called by TCRdb with MiXCR from the 5' RACE reads. Among 250,000 to 400,000 distinct CDR3 sequences listed, roughly 10% were seen once. The gene calls are TRBV7-2 and TRBJ2-4, with 11 bases lining up with TRBD1. This TCR was sampled from a female donor with ankylosing spondylitis or in good health (not recorded which). The sequencing input was blood, either unsorted or a sorted T cell fraction (not recorded which). CDR3 region: CASSLGGQGGNIQYF. CDR3 sequence (DNA): TGTGCCAGCAGCTTAGGGGGACAGGGGGGAAACATTCAGTACTTC.